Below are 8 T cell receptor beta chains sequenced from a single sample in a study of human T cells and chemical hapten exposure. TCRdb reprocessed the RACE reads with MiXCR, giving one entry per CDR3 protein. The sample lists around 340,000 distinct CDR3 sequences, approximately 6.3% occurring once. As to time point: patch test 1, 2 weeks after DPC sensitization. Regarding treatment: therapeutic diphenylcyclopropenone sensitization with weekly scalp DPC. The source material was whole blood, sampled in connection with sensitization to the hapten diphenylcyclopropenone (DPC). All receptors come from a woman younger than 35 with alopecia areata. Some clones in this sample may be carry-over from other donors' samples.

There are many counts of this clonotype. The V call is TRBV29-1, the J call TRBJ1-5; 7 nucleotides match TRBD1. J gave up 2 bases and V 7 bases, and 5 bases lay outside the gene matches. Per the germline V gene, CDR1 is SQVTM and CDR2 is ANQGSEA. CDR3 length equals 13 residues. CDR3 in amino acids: CSATTGGNQPQHF. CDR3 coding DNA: TGCAGCGCGACTACAGGGGGCAATCAGCCCCAGCATTTT. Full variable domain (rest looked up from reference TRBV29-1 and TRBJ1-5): SAVISQKPSRDICQRGTSLTIQCQVDSQVTMMFWYRQQPGQSLTLIATANQGSEATYESGFVIDKFPISRPNLTFSTLTVSNMSPEDSSIYLCSATTGGNQPQHFGDGTRLSIL.

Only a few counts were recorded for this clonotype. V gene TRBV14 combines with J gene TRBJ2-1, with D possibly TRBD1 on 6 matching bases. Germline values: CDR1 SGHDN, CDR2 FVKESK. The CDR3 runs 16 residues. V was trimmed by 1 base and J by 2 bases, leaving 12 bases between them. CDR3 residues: CASSQGWTDTYNEQFF. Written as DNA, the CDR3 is TGTGCCAGCAGCCAAGGATGGACAGATACCTACAATGAGCAGTTCTTC.

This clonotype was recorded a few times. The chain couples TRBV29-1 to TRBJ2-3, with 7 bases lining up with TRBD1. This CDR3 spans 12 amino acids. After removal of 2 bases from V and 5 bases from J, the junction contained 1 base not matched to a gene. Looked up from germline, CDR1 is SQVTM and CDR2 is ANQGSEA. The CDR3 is CSVERTGDTQYF. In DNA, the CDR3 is TGCAGCGTTGAAAGGACAGGAGATACGCAGTATTTT.

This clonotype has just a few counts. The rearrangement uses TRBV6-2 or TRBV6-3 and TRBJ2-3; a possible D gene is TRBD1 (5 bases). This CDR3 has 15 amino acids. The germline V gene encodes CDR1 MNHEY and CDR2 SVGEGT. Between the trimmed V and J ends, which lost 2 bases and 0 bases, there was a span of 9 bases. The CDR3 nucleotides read TGTGCCAGCAGTTACGGACACGAGAGCACAGATACGCAGTATTTT. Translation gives CASSYGHESTDTQYF.

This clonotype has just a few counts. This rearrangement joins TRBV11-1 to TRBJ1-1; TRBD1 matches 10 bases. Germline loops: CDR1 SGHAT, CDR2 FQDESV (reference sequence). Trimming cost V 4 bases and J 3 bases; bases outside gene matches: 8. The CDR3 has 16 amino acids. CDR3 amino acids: CASSSRQGAVHTEAFF. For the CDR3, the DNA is TGTGCCAGCAGCTCTAGACAGGGGGCCGTTCACACTGAAGCTTTCTTT.

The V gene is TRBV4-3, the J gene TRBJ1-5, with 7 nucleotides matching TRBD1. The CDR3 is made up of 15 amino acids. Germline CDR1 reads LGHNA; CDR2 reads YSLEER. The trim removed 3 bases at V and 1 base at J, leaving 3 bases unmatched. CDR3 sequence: CASSQTTGSNQPQHF. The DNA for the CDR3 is TGCGCCAGCAGCCAGACGACAGGGAGCAATCAGCCCCAGCATTTT.

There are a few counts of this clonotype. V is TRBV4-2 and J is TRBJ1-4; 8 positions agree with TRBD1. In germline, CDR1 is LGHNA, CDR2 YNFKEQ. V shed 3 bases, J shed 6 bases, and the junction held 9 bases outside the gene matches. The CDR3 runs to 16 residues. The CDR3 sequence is CASSHLQGAGDEKLFF. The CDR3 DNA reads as TGTGCCAGCAGCCATCTCCAGGGGGCAGGGGATGAAAAACTGTTTTTT.

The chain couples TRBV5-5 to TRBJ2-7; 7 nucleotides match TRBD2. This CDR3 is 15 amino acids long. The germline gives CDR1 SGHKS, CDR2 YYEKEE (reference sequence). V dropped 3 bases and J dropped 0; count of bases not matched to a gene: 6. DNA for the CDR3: TGTGCCAGCAGCTCCGGGACTACAAACTCCTACGAGCAGTACTTC. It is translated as CASSSGTTNSYEQYF.